These 17 T cell receptor beta chains originate from one sample sequenced in a study of blood T cell repertoires in COVID-19. Using immunoSEQ multiplex PCR, the repertoire was profiled, and TCRdb retains in-frame clones only, with some absent. Seen here are about 250,000 clones, about 83% observed once, and the top ten hold less than 6.5%. Sample: peripheral blood. Every receptor here comes from a human donor in a cohort sampled during active COVID-19.

The rearrangement links TRBV5-4 to TRBJ2-7, with TRBD2 matching 8 bases. V trimming: 0 bases; J trimming: 2 bases; junction bases outside the gene matches: 4. CDR3 length equals 15 residues. Germline values: CDR1 SGHNT, CDR2 YYREEE (reference sequence). CDR3 protein: CASSLGREVPYEQYF. The DNA of the CDR3 is TGTGCCAGCAGCTTGGGGCGGGAGGTCCCCTACGAGCAGTACTTC.

V gene TRBV5-1 combines with J gene TRBJ2-3, with D possibly matching TRBD1 (5 bases). Between the trimmed V and J ends, which lost 0 bases and 0 bases, there was a span of 11 bases. This CDR3 has 16 amino acids. CDR1 is SGHRS, CDR2 YFSETQ, per germline. The CDR3 reads CASSLGEGVSTDTQYF. The CDR3 DNA is TGCGCCAGCAGCTTGGGTGAAGGGGTCAGCACAGATACGCAGTATTTT.

The genes are TRBV10-2 and TRBJ2-2; TRBD2 matches 9 bases. V trimming: 7 bases; J trimming: 4 bases; junction bases outside the gene matches: 10. This CDR3 region has 16 residues. Germline assignment: CDR1 WSHSY and CDR2 SAAADI. The CDR3 DNA is TGCGCCAGCACCAGAGGGGCGGGAGGGGGCACCGGGGAGCTGTTTTTT. Amino acids: CASTRGAGGGTGELFF.

Note on this clone: Other DNA sequences of this sample code for an identical CDR3. J is TRBJ2-4 and V is TRBV19, with D uncertain. The V gene's germline CDR1 is LNHDA and CDR2 SQIVND (reference sequence). V shed 5 bases and J shed 8 bases, with 7 bases lying between them. The CDR3 is made up of 11 amino acids. CDR3 residues: CASSSQDIQYF. Written as DNA, the CDR3 is TGTGCCAGTAGTTCCCAGGACATTCAGTACTTC.

The gene calls are TRBV6-5 and TRBJ2-7; TRBD2 is a possible D gene (6 bases). Germline loops: CDR1 MNHEY, CDR2 SVGAGI. V was cut by 4 bases and J by 3 bases, with 10 bases left in between. The CDR3 extends over 13 amino acids. The CDR3: CASSLGLYYEQYF. The CDR3 DNA reads as TGTGCCAGCAGTTTGGGACTGTACTACGAGCAGTACTTC.

The chain has TRBV5-4 and TRBJ2-1; TRBD2 aligns across 9 bases. The CDR3 has 16 amino acids. V was pared by 1 base and J by 8 bases, with 10 bases of the junction left unmatched. CDR1 and CDR2 from the germline V gene are SGHNT and YYREEE (reference sequence). CDR3 coding DNA: TGTGCCAGCAGCTTGACACCGGGACTAGCCTTCGATGAGCAGTTCTTC. Translating it yields CASSLTPGLAFDEQFF.

The rearrangement links TRBV13 to TRBJ2-1; 11 nucleotides agree with TRBD1. After removal of 8 bases from V and 4 bases from J, the junction contained 4 bases not matched to a gene. Looked up from germline, CDR1 is PRHDT and CDR2 is FYEKMQ (reference sequence). CDR3 length equals 14 residues. CDR3 loop: CASGGTGGYNEQFF. CDR3 sequence (DNA): TGTGCCAGCGGCGGGACAGGGGGTTACAATGAGCAGTTCTTC. The entire variable domain, with the rest obtained from reference TRBV13 and TRBJ2-1, is as follows: AAGVIQSPRHLIKEKRETATLKCYPIPRHDTVYWYQQGPGQDPQFLISFYEKMQSDKGSIPDRFSAQQFSDYHSELNMSSLELGDSALYFCASGGTGGYNEQFFGPGTRLTVL.

The chain couples TRBV12-3 or TRBV12-4 to TRBJ2-5, with D possibly matching TRBD2 (6 bases). The CDR3 has 13 residues. V lost 6 bases to trimming and J lost 5 bases, with 13 bases between them. The CDR3 sequence: CASRRGAGETQYF. The CDR3 region has the DNA TGTGCCAGCAGACGCGGGGCGGGGGAGACCCAGTACTTC.

This chain connects TRBV5-1 to TRBJ2-1, with unresolved D. Germline V gene data show CDR1 as SGHRS and CDR2 as YFSETQ. This CDR3 has 17 residues. With 4 bases removed from V and 8 bases from J, the gap between germline ends came to 25 bases. In DNA form, the CDR3 reads TGCGCCAGCAGCCCAATATTACTACCTTCCTTATCCCATGAGCAGTTCTTC. Translation gives CASSPILLPSLSHEQFF.

In DNA form, the CDR3 reads TGTGCCAGCAGACCCTACGGGCAGGGGGAAAGCTATGGCTACACCTTC. Its translation: CASRPYGQGESYGYTF. V gene TRBV27 combines with J gene TRBJ1-2; TRBD1 aligns across 7 bases. This CDR3 has 16 amino acids. CDR1 is MNHEY, CDR2 SMNVEV, per germline (reference sequence). Unmatched junction bases numbered 14, after V lost 6 bases and J lost 4 bases.

The chain carries TRBV5-8 and TRBJ2-3; 9 bases fit TRBD1. V lost 5 bases, J lost 1 base, and 5 bases stayed unmatched. Germline values: CDR1 SGHTS, CDR2 YDEGEE. The CDR3 spans 15 residues. The CDR3 region is CASRDRDRGTDTQYF. The CDR3 DNA sequence: TGTGCCAGCAGAGACCGGGACAGGGGCACAGATACGCAGTATTTT.

The table lists this clone with a count of one. This rearrangement joins TRBV5-4 to TRBJ2-5; 8 nucleotides line up with TRBD1. CDR3 length: 14 amino acids. After removal of 0 bases from V and 4 bases from J, the junction contained 2 bases not matched to a gene. Germline V gene data show CDR1 as SGHNT and CDR2 as YYREEE (reference sequence). The CDR3: CASSLGRGRETQYF. In nucleotides, the CDR3 is TGTGCCAGCAGCTTGGGCAGGGGGCGAGAGACCCAGTACTTC.

The V and J genes are TRBV25-1 and TRBJ2-7, with TRBD1 identical over 7 bases. After removal of 1 base from V and 3 bases from J, the junction contained 6 bases not matched to a gene. Per the germline V gene, CDR1 is MGHDK and CDR2 is SYGVNS. The CDR3 spans 15 residues. CDR3 nucleotide sequence: TGTGCCAGCAGTGAATCCCGGACAGGAGACTACGAGCAGTACTTC. This codes for CASSESRTGDYEQYF.

This clone was found a few times. The chain has TRBV2 and TRBJ1-4; possible D gene TRBD1, 5 bases. The length of the CDR3 is 13 residues. Germline lookup yields CDR1 SNHLY and CDR2 FYNNEI. Trimming shortened V by 6 bases and J by 8 bases, and 13 bases separated the two germline ends. CDR3 DNA: TGTGCCAGCAGAGCGGGGCCGGGGGAAAAACTGTTTTTT. As protein: CASRAGPGEKLFF.

The chain carries TRBV30 and TRBJ1-6, with a tentative D call TRBD1 (6 bases). Germline loops: CDR1 GTSNPN, CDR2 SVGIG (reference sequence). CDR3 size: 17 residues. V gave up 0 bases and J gave up 7 bases, with 19 bases separating them. The CDR3 DNA reads as TGTGCCTGGAGTGTACCCAGAGGGGGTATTAGGAATTCACCCCTCCACTTT. Amino acid sequence: CAWSVPRGGIRNSPLHF.

This chain connects TRBV5-6 to TRBJ1-2; D unresolved. The CDR3 loop spans 15 amino acids. In germline, CDR1 is SGHDT, CDR2 YYEEEE. Trimming pared 2 bases from V and 4 bases from J, leaving 15 bases between. The CDR3 DNA follows: TGTGCCAGCAGCTTCCTGTCTCCGGGAATCTATGGCTACACCTTC. Translating it yields CASSFLSPGIYGYTF.

The CDR3 sequence: CAWSVWPPLHF. CDR3 in DNA: TGTGCCTGGAGTGTTTGGCCTCCCCTCCACTTT. The V and J genes are TRBV30 and TRBJ1-6; D is ambiguous. Trimming took 0 bases from V and 13 from J, leaving 7 bases between them. The germline V gene has CDR1 GTSNPN and CDR2 SVGIG (reference sequence). CDR3 length: 11 amino acids. The complete variable domain, with remaining parts taken from reference TRBV30 and TRBJ1-6, reads SQTIHQWPATLVQPVGSPLSLECTVEGTSNPNLYWYRQAAGRGLQLLFYSVGIGQISSEVPQNLSASRPQDRQFILSSKKLLLSDSGFYLCAWSVWPPLHFGNGTRLTVT.